This TCR beta chain derives from a study of cytomegalovirus exposure and HLA in healthy donors. This clone is a singleton in its sample. What it binds is not known. It was with 60 Vbeta and 13 Jbeta primers that the PCR ran. The method was immunoSEQ multiplex PCR; TCRdb's version includes in-frame clones alone and lacks a portion of them. Among tens of thousands of clones, about 85% were seen once, and the ten largest hold 14% to 15%. Study results and limitations: Presence/absence analyses assumed roughly uniform sequencing depth across donors, which may not hold. Productive rates of about 90% or about 30% were seen for most TCR beta V segments in an earlier analysis. For TCR beta chains, V- and J-gene trimming was later linked to a missense DCLRE1C variant.

V was shortened by 6 bases and J by 2 bases, with 11 bases between the two germline ends. Per the germline V gene, CDR1 is LNHDA and CDR2 is SQIVND (reference sequence). There are 14 residues in the CDR3. This sequence originates from a woman aged 40 to 55 in good health and CMV-seropositive. The sample taken for sequencing was PBMCs. The chain carries TRBV19 and TRBJ1-5, with D possibly matching TRBD1 (5 bases). CDR3 bases: TGTGCCAGTAGCTGGACCAGGGGCAATCAGCCCCAGCATTTT. This sequence encodes CASSWTRGNQPQHF.